The entry that follows covers one T cell receptor beta chain sequence. Repertoires were generated with immunoSEQ multiplex PCR, while TCRdb's copy carries only in-frame clones and drops some. The sample consists of 200,000 to 250,000 clones, almost 90% of them appearing once. This sample is part of a study of blood T cell repertoires in COVID-19. This CDR3 is 14 amino acids long. The germline V gene encodes CDR1 MNHNY and CDR2 SVGAGI (reference sequence). With 4 bases clipped from V and 3 bases from J, the junction kept 3 bases outside the gene matches. The sequenced sample consisted of peripheral blood. The origin of this receptor is a man aged 18 to 30 with active or convalescent COVID-19. J is TRBJ2-3 and V is TRBV6-6; 8 bases line up with TRBD2. CDR3 protein: CASSLRGDTDTQYF. For the CDR3, the DNA is TGTGCCAGCAGTTTGCGGGGGGATACAGATACGCAGTATTTT.